The clone carrying this T cell receptor (beta chain) was seen a handful of times. CDR1 is GTSNPN and CDR2 is SVGIG in the germline V gene (reference sequence). Trimming at V came to 7 bases and at J to 0 bases, leaving 5 bases not matched to a gene. This CDR3 spans 14 amino acids. The source of the sample is a study of molecular identifiers for immune sequencing clone quantification. Libraries of bulk TCR were made by previously described methods (with listed TCR primers). MiXCR was run by TCRdb on the PCR reads, yielding one entry per CDR3 protein. The sample includes about 510,000 distinct CDR3 sequences, around 25% of them seen just once.

The sample taken for sequencing was naive CD8+ T cells from blood, with Jurkat cell RNA spiked in. Subset reported: FACS-sorted CD8+CD4-CCR7+CD45RA+ naive T cells. The V gene is TRBV30, the J gene TRBJ1-1, with 10 nucleotides matching TRBD1. This sequence originates from a human donor in good health. Some libraries in this study had Jurkat cell RNA spiked in. The CDR3 nucleotides are TGTGCCTCTTGGGACAGGGGCCTGAACACTGAAGCTTTCTTT. It specifies CASWDRGLNTEAFF.